The 17 T cell receptor beta chains below all came from one sample that was sequenced in a study of blood T cell repertoires in COVID-19. TCRdb's copy holds only in-frame clones and misses some; the assay was immunoSEQ multiplex PCR. This sample has a few hundred thousand clones, with about 89% found just once. Sample: PBMCs or T cells enriched from blood (not recorded which). The receptors come from a man in his forties in a cohort exposed to, infected with or recovered from COVID-19 (not recorded which).

This clone was detected once. The V and J genes are TRBV7-3 and TRBJ2-7; 10 nucleotides agree with TRBD2. Germline trimming cut 6 bases from V and 7 bases from J; bases unmatched to any gene: 12. The CDR3 runs to 15 residues. Germline CDR1 and CDR2: SGHTA and FQGTGA. CDR3 in amino acids: CASRSAGGPSFEQYF. The CDR3 nucleotides read TGTGCCAGCAGGTCAGCGGGAGGGCCGTCGTTTGAGCAGTACTTC.

The V gene is TRBV7-9, the J gene TRBJ1-1, with 9 nucleotides matching TRBD1. Germline V lookup: CDR1 SEHNR, CDR2 FQNEAQ (reference sequence). V was pared by 5 bases and J by 4 bases, with 8 bases of the junction left unmatched. The CDR3 totals 15 residues. The CDR3 reads CASSPVRDRVTEAFF. DNA for the CDR3: TGTGCCAGCAGCCCAGTCCGGGACAGGGTCACTGAAGCTTTCTTT.

This chain links TRBV9 with TRBJ2-7; unclear D gene. V was cut by 0 bases and J by 2 bases, with 6 bases left in between. The CDR3 has 13 residues. The germline V gene encodes CDR1 SGDLS and CDR2 YYNGEE. CDR3 nucleotide sequence: TGTGCCAGCAGCGTAGGGGCAGCCTACGAGCAGTACTTC. It is translated as CASSVGAAYEQYF.

The chain has TRBV18 and TRBJ2-7; TRBD2 might be the D (6 bases). Germline V CDR1 and CDR2: KGHSH, LQKENI. The CDR3 consists of 14 residues. V lost 5 bases and J 3 bases, leaving 14 bases between the germline ends. The CDR3 loop reads CASSRRGGIYEQYF. For the CDR3, the DNA is TGTGCCAGCTCAAGGCGTGGGGGGATCTACGAGCAGTACTTC.

The V gene is TRBV5-1, the J gene TRBJ2-3; D is perhaps TRBD2 (6 bases). V was cut by 7 bases and J by 2 bases, with 17 bases left in between. This CDR3 spans 15 amino acids. The V gene's germline CDR1 is SGHRS and CDR2 YFSETQ. DNA for the CDR3: TGCGCCAGCTTCCGGGACGGGAGTACCACAGATACGCAGTATTTT. It specifies CASFRDGSTTDTQYF.

The chain joins TRBV5-1 to TRBJ2-7; 9 bases line up with TRBD1. This CDR3 has 14 amino acids. Per germline, CDR1 SGHRS and CDR2 YFSETQ. Trimming took 0 bases from V and 5 from J; bases not matched to a gene: 3. CDR3 protein: CASSLGQGGDEQYF. CDR3 coding DNA: TGCGCCAGCAGCTTGGGACAGGGGGGAGACGAGCAGTACTTC.

The chain joins TRBV5-4 to TRBJ2-1; 10 bases are a match to TRBD2. Germline lookup yields CDR1 SGHNT and CDR2 YYREEE (reference sequence). The V segment lost 4 bases and the J segment 2 bases; nucleotides outside the gene matches: 6. This CDR3 has 16 amino acids. This CDR3 reads CASSRDGTSAYNEQFF. CDR3 in DNA: TGTGCCAGCAGCCGAGACGGGACTAGCGCCTACAATGAGCAGTTCTTC. The complete variable domain, with remaining parts taken from reference TRBV5-4 and TRBJ2-1, reads ETGVTQSPTHLIKTRGQQVTLRCSSQSGHNTVSWYQQALGQGPQFIFQYYREEENGRGNFPPRFSGLQFPNYSSELNVNALELDDSALYLCASSRDGTSAYNEQFFGPGTRLTVL.

The chain links TRBV19 to TRBJ2-3, with TRBD2 identical over 8 bases. The length of the CDR3 is 16 residues. CDR1 is LNHDA and CDR2 is SQIVND in the germline V gene (reference sequence). The trim removed 4 bases at V and 0 bases at J, leaving 6 bases unmatched. The CDR3 coding sequence is TGTGCCAGTAGTACGTTAGCGGGAATTAGCACAGATACGCAGTATTTT. Translated: CASSTLAGISTDTQYF.

V and J are TRBV27 and TRBJ2-7, with D perhaps TRBD2 (6 bases). Germline loops: CDR1 MNHEY, CDR2 SMNVEV (reference sequence). This CDR3 spans 15 amino acids. Trimming removed 4 bases from V and 5 bases from J, with 18 bases in between. The CDR3 sequence: CASSSLGGFRHEQYF. CDR3 DNA sequence: TGTGCCAGCAGTTCCCTGGGGGGTTTTAGGCACGAGCAGTACTTC.

V usage is TRBV6-1 and J usage is TRBJ2-1; 7 bases align to TRBD2. Germline values: CDR1 MNHNS, CDR2 SASEGT. The CDR3 totals 17 residues. After removal of 2 bases from V and 4 bases from J, the junction contained 11 bases not matched to a gene. This CDR3 is CASSERGLAGNYNEQFF. As DNA, the CDR3 is TGTGCCAGCAGTGAAAGAGGATTAGCGGGTAATTACAATGAGCAGTTCTTC.

This chain links TRBV5-1 with TRBJ1-6, with TRBD1 identical over 7 bases. V lost 2 bases to trimming and J lost 10 bases; unmatched junction nucleotides: 3. The CDR3 loop spans 13 amino acids. Germline V gene sequence: CDR1 SGHRS, CDR2 YFSETQ. CDR3 sequence: CASSFGTDSPLHF. In nucleotides, the CDR3 is TGCGCCAGCAGCTTCGGGACAGACTCACCCCTCCACTTT.

The chain carries TRBV14 and TRBJ2-5; maybe TRBD2 (5 bases). CDR3 length: 11 amino acids. Trimming left V 11 bases short and J 2 bases short, with 9 bases between. The germline CDR1 and CDR2 sequences are SGHDN and FVKESK. The CDR3 DNA follows: TGTGCCTCTCGGGATCAAGAGACCCAGTACTTC. Amino acids: CASRDQETQYF.

The chain carries TRBV5-1 and TRBJ1-6; 7 positions match TRBD1. The J segment lost 3 bases and the V segment lost 1 base, leaving 13 bases of the junction unmatched. CDR3 length: 19 amino acids. Germline V lookup: CDR1 SGHRS, CDR2 YFSETQ. The CDR3 protein is CASSLSRTGGLSYNSPLHF. Here the CDR3 DNA reads TGCGCCAGCAGCTTGAGCAGGACAGGAGGTTTGAGCTATAATTCACCCCTCCACTTT.

The genes are TRBV5-1 and TRBJ2-2, with a possible D match to TRBD2 (6 bases). The germline V gene has CDR1 SGHRS and CDR2 YFSETQ. V was shortened by 0 bases and J by 1 base, with 7 bases between the two germline ends. The CDR3 has 15 residues. CDR3: CASSLAGRNTGELFF. CDR3 sequence (DNA): TGCGCCAGCAGCTTGGCCGGGAGGAACACCGGGGAGCTGTTTTTT.

The rearrangement joins TRBV7-7 to TRBJ2-5; D possibly corresponds to TRBD1 (6 bases). V shed 1 base and J shed 0 bases, with 9 bases lying between them. The germline V gene encodes CDR1 SSHAT and CDR2 FNYEAQ (reference sequence). This CDR3 is 15 amino acids long. CDR3 bases: TGTGCCAGCAGCTTAGGGGACACCAACCAAGAGACCCAGTACTTC. It specifies CASSLGDTNQETQYF.

The rearrangement joins TRBV7-2 to TRBJ2-1; 9 bases match TRBD1. Germline CDR1 reads SGHTA; CDR2 reads FQGNSA. V lost 1 base and J lost 7; bases outside the gene matches: 5. CDR3 length: 15 amino acids. The CDR3: CASSLDRDRANEQFF. The CDR3 DNA is TGTGCCAGCAGCTTAGATCGGGACAGGGCAAATGAGCAGTTCTTC. The whole variable domain, remainder taken from reference TRBV7-2 and TRBJ2-1, is GAGVSQSPSNKVTEKGKDVELRCDPISGHTALYWYRQSLGQGLEFLIYFQGNSAPDKSGLPSDRFSAERTGGSVSTLTIQRTQQEDSAVYLCASSLDRDRANEQFFGPGTRLTVL.

The V and J genes are TRBV4-1 and TRBJ1-5; D is unresolved. The germline V gene has CDR1 MGHRA and CDR2 YSYEKL. CDR3 length equals 14 residues. V was trimmed by 6 bases and J by 0 bases, leaving 9 bases between them. CDR3 bases: TGCGCCAGCAGTACACGGAGTAGCAATCAGCCCCAGCATTTT. It codes for CASSTRSSNQPQHF.